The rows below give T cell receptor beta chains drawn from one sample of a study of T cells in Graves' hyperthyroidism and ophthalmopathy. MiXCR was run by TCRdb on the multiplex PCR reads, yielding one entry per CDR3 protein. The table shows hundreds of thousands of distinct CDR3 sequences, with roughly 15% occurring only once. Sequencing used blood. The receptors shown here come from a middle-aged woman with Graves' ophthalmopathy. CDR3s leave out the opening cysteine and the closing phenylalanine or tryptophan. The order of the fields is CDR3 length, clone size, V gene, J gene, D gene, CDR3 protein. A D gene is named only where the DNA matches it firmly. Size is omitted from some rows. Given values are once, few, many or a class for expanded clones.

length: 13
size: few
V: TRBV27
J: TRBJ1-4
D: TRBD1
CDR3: ASRDRGLTNEKLF

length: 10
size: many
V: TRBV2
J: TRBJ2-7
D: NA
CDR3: ASSEERSEQY

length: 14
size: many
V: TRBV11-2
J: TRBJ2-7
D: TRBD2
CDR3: ASSLLSAGLAYEQY

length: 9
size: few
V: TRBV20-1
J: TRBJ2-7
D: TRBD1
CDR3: SASTGPEQY

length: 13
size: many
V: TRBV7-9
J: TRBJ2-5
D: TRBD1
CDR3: ASSSSTGGWETQY

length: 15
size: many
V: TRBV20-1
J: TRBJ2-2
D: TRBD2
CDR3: SARPGLAGGGIGELF

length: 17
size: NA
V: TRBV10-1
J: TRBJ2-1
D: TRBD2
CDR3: ASSDPGLAGGPGYNEQF

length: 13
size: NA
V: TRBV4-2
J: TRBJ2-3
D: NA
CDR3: ASSPPNRVADTQY

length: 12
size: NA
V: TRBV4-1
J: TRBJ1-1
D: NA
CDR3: ASSRIDRNTEAF

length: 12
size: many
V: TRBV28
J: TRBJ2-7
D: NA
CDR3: ASSPQWGFDEQY

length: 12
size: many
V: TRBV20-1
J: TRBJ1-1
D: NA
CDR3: SARDLDSYTEAF

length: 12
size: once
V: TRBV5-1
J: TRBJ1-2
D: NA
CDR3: ASSGEGSVKGYT

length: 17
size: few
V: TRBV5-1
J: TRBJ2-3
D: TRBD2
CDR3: ASNNPPGLAGLGRDTQY

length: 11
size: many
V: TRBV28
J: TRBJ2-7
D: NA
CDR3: ASSLGQGEEQY

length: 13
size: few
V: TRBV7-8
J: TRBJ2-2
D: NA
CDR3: ASSPTGGVTGELF

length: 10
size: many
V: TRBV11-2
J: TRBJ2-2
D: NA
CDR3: ASSLDLWELF

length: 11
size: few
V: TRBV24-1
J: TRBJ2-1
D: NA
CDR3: ATSEAAYNEQF

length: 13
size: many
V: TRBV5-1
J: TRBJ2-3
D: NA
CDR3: ATSTLGSRTDTQY

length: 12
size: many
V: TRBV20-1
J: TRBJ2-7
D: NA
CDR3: SARGQTHLDEQY

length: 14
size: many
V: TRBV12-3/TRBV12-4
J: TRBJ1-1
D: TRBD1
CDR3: ASSFGVGTGQSEAF

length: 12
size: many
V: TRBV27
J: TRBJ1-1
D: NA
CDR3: ASSPPRQLGEAF

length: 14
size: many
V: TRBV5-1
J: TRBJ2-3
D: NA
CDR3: ASSTTRTYSTDTQY

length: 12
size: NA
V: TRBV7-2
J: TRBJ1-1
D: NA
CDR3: ASSRWGLDTEAF

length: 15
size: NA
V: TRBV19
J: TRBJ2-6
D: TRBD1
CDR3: ASSTDRGRGGANVLT

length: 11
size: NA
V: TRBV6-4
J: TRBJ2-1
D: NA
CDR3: ASSGDSVNEQF

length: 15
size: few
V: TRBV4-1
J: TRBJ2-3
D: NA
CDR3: ASSQGPTGVGTDTQY

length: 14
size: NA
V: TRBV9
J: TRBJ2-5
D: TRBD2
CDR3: ASSVVGGGEYETQY

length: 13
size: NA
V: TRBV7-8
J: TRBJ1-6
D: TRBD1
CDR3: ASSLGQRPNSPLH